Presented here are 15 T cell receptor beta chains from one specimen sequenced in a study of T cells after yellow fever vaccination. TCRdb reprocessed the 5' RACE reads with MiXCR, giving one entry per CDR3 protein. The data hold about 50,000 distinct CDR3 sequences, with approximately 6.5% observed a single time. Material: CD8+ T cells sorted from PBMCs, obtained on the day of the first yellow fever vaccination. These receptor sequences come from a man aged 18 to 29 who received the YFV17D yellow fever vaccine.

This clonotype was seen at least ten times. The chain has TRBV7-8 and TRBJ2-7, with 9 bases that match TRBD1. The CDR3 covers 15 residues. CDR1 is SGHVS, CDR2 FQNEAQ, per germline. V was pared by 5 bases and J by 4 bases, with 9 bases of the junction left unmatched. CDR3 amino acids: CASSVPGTGLYEQYV. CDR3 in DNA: TGTGCCAGCAGCGTCCCCGGGACAGGGCTTTACGAGCAGTACGTC.

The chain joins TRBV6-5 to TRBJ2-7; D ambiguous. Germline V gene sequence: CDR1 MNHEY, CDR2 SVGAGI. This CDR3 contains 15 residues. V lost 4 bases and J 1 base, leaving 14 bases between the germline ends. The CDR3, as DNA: TGTGCCAGCAGTTTTAACACGGGCTGGTCCTACGAGCAGTACTTC. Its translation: CASSFNTGWSYEQYF.

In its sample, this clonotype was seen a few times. The CDR3 nucleotides are TGTGCCAGCAGCCCCCGCGGCAGTTCCGAGACCCAGTACTTC. Its protein is CASSPRGSSETQYF. The chain joins TRBV7-6 to TRBJ2-5; D is unclear. V was pared by 5 bases and J by 5 bases, with 15 bases between. This CDR3 is 14 amino acids long. Germline V lookup: CDR1 SGHVS, CDR2 FNYEAQ.

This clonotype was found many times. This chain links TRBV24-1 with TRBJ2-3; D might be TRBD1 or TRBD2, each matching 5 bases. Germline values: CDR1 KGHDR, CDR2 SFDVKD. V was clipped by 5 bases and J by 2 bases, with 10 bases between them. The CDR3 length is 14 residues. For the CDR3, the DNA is TGTGCCACCAGTGGAGGGGAGCACACAGATACGCAGTATTTT. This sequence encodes CATSGGEHTDTQYF.

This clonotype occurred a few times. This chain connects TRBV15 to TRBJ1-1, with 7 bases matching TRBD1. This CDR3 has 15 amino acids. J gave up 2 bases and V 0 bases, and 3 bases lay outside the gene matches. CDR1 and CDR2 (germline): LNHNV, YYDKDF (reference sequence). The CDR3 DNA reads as TGTGCCACCAGCAGAGATCCAGGGGGTAACACTGAAGCTTTCTTT. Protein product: CATSRDPGGNTEAFF.

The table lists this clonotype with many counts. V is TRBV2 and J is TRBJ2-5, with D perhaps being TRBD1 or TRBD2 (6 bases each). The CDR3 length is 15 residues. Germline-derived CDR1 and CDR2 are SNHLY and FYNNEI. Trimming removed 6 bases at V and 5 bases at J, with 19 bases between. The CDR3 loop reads CASSRGTRSGETQYF. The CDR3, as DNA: TGTGCCAGCAGCCGGGGGACAAGGTCGGGGGAGACCCAGTACTTC.

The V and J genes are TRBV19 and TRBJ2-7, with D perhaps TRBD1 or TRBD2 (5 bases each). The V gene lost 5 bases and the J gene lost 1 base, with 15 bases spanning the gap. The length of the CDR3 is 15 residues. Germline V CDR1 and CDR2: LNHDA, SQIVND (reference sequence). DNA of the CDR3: TGTGCCAGTAGTCGCCACCGGGACGGATCCTACGAGCAGTACTTC. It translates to CASSRHRDGSYEQYF.

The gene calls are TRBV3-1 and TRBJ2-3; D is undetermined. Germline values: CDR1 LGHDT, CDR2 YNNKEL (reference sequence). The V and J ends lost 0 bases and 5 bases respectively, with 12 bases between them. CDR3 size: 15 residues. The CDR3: CASSQDLSSGDTQYF. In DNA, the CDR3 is TGTGCCAGCAGCCAAGATCTTAGTAGTGGAGATACGCAGTATTTT.

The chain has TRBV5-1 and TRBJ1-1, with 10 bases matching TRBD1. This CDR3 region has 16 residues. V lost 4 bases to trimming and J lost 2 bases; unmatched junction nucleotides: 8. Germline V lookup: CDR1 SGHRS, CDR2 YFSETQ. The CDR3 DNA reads TGCGCCAGCAGCCATACCGGACAGGGGGAAAACACTGAAGCTTTCTTT. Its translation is CASSHTGQGENTEAFF.

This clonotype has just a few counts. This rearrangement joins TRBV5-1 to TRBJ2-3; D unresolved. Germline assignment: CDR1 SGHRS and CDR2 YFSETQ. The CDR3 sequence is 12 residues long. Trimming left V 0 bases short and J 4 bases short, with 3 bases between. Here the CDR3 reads CASSLESDTQYF. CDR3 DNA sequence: TGCGCCAGCAGCTTGGAGTCAGATACGCAGTATTTT.

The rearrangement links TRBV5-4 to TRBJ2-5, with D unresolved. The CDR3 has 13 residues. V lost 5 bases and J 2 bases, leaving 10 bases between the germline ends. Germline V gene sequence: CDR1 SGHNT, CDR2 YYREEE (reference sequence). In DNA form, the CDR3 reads TGTGCCAGCAGGAGAGACGGACAAGAGACCCAGTACTTC. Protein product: CASRRDGQETQYF.

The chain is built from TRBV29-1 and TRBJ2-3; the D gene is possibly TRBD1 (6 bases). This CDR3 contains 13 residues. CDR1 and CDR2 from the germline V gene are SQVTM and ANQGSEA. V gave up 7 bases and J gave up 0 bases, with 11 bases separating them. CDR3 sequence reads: CSGWTESTDTQYF. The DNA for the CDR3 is TGCAGCGGATGGACAGAGAGCACAGATACGCAGTATTTT.

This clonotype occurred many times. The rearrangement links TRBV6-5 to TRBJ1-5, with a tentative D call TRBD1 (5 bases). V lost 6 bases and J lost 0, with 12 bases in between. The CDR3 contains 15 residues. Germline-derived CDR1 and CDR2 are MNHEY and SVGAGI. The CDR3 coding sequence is TGTGCCAGCAGCCCGGGACCGTATAGCAATCAGCCCCAGCATTTT. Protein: CASSPGPYSNQPQHF.

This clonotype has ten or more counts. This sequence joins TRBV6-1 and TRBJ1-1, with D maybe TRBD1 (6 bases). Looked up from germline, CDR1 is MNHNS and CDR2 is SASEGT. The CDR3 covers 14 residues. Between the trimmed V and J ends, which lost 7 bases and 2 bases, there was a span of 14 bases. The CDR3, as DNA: TGTGCCAGCACCTACGGGGGGGCCAACACTGAAGCTTTCTTT. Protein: CASTYGGANTEAFF.

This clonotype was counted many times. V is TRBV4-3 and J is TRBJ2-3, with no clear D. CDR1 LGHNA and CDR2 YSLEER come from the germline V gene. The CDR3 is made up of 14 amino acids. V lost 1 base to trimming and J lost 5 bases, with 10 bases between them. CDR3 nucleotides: TGCGCCAGCAGCCAAGGAATTGAAGGAGATACGCAGTATTTT. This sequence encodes CASSQGIEGDTQYF.